These T cell receptor beta chains were read from a single sample in a study of T cell changes during pregnancy in multiple sclerosis. The data were produced by immunoSEQ multiplex PCR, yet TCRdb's version contains in-frame clones alone and is incomplete. The sample yields approximately 41,000 clones, more than 75% seen once. The specimen comprised CD4+ T cells from peripheral blood mononuclear cells, sampled in the second trimester of pregnancy. The receptors come from a female donor in good health, enrolled as a control in a pregnancy study. The CDR3 runs from the conserved cysteine through the conserved F or W. Fields, in order: J gene, D gene, clone size, V gene, CDR3 protein, CDR3 DNA. The D gene is left open where the match is weak. Expanded clones are given a class, and other clones once, few, many or no size at all.

TRBJ2-5 | TRBD2 | once | TRBV2 | CASSTRPSTSGILQETQYF | TGTGCCAGCAGTACGCGGCCCTCCACTAGCGGTATTTTGCAAGAGACCCAGTACTTC
TRBJ2-2 | - | - | TRBV7-2 | CASSPHGELFF | TGTGCCAGCAGCCCCCACGGGGAGCTGTTTTTT
TRBJ1-6 | - | - | TRBV11-2 | CASSSGQLYNSPLHF | TGTGCCAGCAGCTCCGGACAGCTCTATAATTCACCCCTCCACTTT
TRBJ1-2 | - | - | TRBV19 | CASSSLYGYTF | TGTGCCAGTAGTAGTCTATATGGCTACACCTTC
TRBJ1-2 | - | - | TRBV6-5 | CASSMRSNYGYTF | TGTGCCAGCAGTATGAGATCTAACTATGGCTACACCTTC
TRBJ2-6 | TRBD1 | - | TRBV7-9 | CASSQNRGTGANVLTF | TGTGCCAGCAGCCAGAACAGGGGTACTGGGGCCAACGTCCTGACTTTC
TRBJ1-3 | - | - | TRBV7-9 | CASSPGGYLNTIYF | TGTGCCAGCAGCCCAGGTGGTTACTTAAACACCATATATTTT
TRBJ1-1 | TRBD1 | - | TRBV6-5 | CASRGQGMNTEAFF | TGTGCCAGCAGAGGACAGGGAATGAACACTGAAGCTTTCTTT
TRBJ1-3 | - | - | TRBV6-1 | CASSAFTGIYF | TGTGCCAGCAGTGCTTTCACAGGCATATATTTT
TRBJ1-1 | TRBD1 | once | TRBV9 | CASSAQGGNTEAFF | TGTGCCAGCAGCGCACAGGGGGGGAACACTGAAGCTTTCTTT
TRBJ2-6 | - | - | TRBV7-2 | CASSLAGAANVLTF | TGTGCCAGCAGCTTAGCTGGGGCCGCCAACGTCCTGACTTTC
TRBJ1-2 | - | few | TRBV9 | CASSSNLRVAYGYTF | TGTGCCAGCAGCTCCAACCTCAGGGTTGCTTATGGCTACACCTTC
TRBJ1-5 | - | - | TRBV28 | CASSYPGRVGQPQHF | TGTGCCAGCAGTTACCCGGGCAGGGTGGGTCAGCCCCAGCATTTT
TRBJ2-1 | TRBD2 | - | TRBV14 | CASSQDGAGGITHNEQFF | TGTGCCAGCAGCCAAGATGGGGCGGGGGGGATAACCCACAATGAGCAGTTCTTC
TRBJ1-2 | - | - | TRBV7-2 | CASSLQTRTAINYGYTF | TGTGCCAGCAGCTTACAAACGAGGACAGCCATTAACTATGGCTACACCTTC
TRBJ2-5 | - | - | TRBV9 | CASSVAGDTETQYF | TGTGCCAGCAGCGTAGCTGGGGACACAGAGACCCAGTACTTC
TRBJ2-5 | TRBD2 | - | TRBV19 | CASSIPSGGSETQYF | TGTGCCAGTAGTATCCCTAGCGGGGGGTCCGAGACCCAGTACTTC
TRBJ2-3 | TRBD1 | few | TRBV27 | CASSLKFDRAYTDTQYF | TGTGCCAGCAGTTTAAAGTTCGACAGGGCTTACACAGATACGCAGTATTTT
TRBJ2-2 | - | - | TRBV7-3 | CASSFQTNTGELFF | TGTGCCAGCAGCTTTCAGACGAACACCGGGGAGCTGTTTTTT
TRBJ1-2 | - | - | TRBV28 | CASSLRGFSYGYTF | TGTGCCAGCAGTTTAAGGGGGTTTAGCTATGGCTACACCTTC
TRBJ1-1 | - | - | TRBV6-5 | CASSYSVAGAGAFF | TGTGCCAGCAGTTACTCGGTAGCGGGGGCAGGAGCTTTCTTT
TRBJ2-5 | TRBD2 | - | TRBV2 | CASIVAGGQAETQYF | TGTGCCAGCATCGTAGCGGGGGGGCAGGCTGAGACCCAGTACTTC
TRBJ2-3 | - | - | TRBV7-9 | CASSLEAGSTDTQYF | TGTGCCAGCAGCTTAGAGGCAGGGAGCACAGATACGCAGTATTTT
TRBJ1-3 | - | - | TRBV7-3 | CASSATGLPGNTIYF | TGTGCCAGCAGCGCGACAGGCTTGCCTGGAAACACCATATATTTT
TRBJ1-1 | - | - | TRBV7-2 | CASSNAGALEAFF | TGTGCCAGCAGCAACGCTGGGGCCCTGGAAGCTTTCTTT
TRBJ2-5 | TRBD2 | once | TRBV5-1 | CASSLRLAGAQETQYF | TGCGCCAGCAGCTTGAGGCTAGCGGGGGCTCAAGAGACCCAGTACTTC
TRBJ1-2 | - | - | TRBV2 | CASRKILSYGYTF | TGTGCCAGCAGGAAGATCCTGAGCTATGGCTACACCTTC
TRBJ2-7 | - | - | TRBV28 | CASSPGQPYEQYF | TGTGCCAGCAGCCCGGGACAACCTTACGAGCAGTACTTC
TRBJ2-7 | - | once | TRBV20-1 | CSAYLNEQYF | TGCAGTGCCTACTTAAACGAGCAGTACTTC
TRBJ1-3 | - | - | TRBV7-2 | CASSLNRDTIYF | TGTGCCAGCAGCTTAAACAGGGACACCATATATTTT
TRBJ1-4 | TRBD1 | - | TRBV27 | CASSPTGEANEKLFF | TGTGCCAGCAGTCCGACAGGGGAGGCTAATGAAAAACTGTTTTTT
TRBJ2-3 | TRBD2 | - | TRBV5-1 | CASSFGRGATDTQYF | TGCGCCAGCAGCTTTGGGCGGGGGGCCACAGATACGCAGTATTTT
TRBJ2-7 | - | - | TRBV4-2 | CASSQEKSASYEQYF | TGTGCCAGCAGCCAAGAAAAATCGGCTAGCTACGAGCAGTACTTC
TRBJ2-3 | TRBD1 | - | TRBV7-3 | CASSLTRDRGSDTQYF | TGTGCCAGCAGCTTAACGCGAGACAGGGGGTCAGATACGCAGTATTTT
TRBJ2-7 | TRBD2 | - | TRBV11-2 | CASSLGLTSGGKEQYF | TGTGCCAGCAGCTTAGGCTTGACTAGCGGGGGCAAGGAGCAGTACTTC
TRBJ2-7 | TRBD1 | - | TRBV10-3 | CAISGIQGADEQYF | TGTGCCATCAGTGGGATACAGGGGGCTGACGAGCAGTACTTC
TRBJ1-1 | - | - | TRBV6-5 | CASSYRSGIEAFF | TGTGCCAGCAGTTACCGGTCCGGGATTGAAGCTTTCTTT
TRBJ1-4 | - | - | TRBV4-3 | CASSQSLKHNEKLFF | TGCGCCAGCAGCCAGAGTTTGAAGCATAATGAAAAACTGTTTTTT
TRBJ2-5 | TRBD1 | - | TRBV11-1 | CASSMGDSLRVETQYF | TGTGCCAGCAGCATGGGGGACAGCTTGAGGGTTGAGACCCAGTACTTC
TRBJ2-5 | TRBD2 | - | TRBV10-3 | CAISPTSGGVQETQYF | TGTGCCATCAGCCCTACTAGCGGGGGGGTTCAAGAGACCCAGTACTTC
TRBJ1-1 | - | - | TRBV7-2 | CASSGAVEAFF | TGTGCCAGCAGTGGGGCCGTGGAGGCTTTCTTT
TRBJ2-5 | - | - | TRBV11-3 | CASSPSGGTQYF | TGTGCCAGCAGCCCCAGTGGTGGTACCCAGTACTTC
TRBJ1-1 | - | - | TRBV11-2 | CASSLSNRNTEAFF | TGTGCCAGCAGCTTATCGAACAGAAACACTGAAGCTTTCTTT
TRBJ2-5 | TRBD2 | - | TRBV5-4 | CASSRTSGGQETQYF | TGTGCCAGCAGCCGGACTAGCGGAGGACAAGAGACCCAGTACTTC
TRBJ1-1 | - | - | TRBV6-1 | CASSASPPGFGFF | TGTGCCAGCAGTGCCAGCCCTCCGGGTTTCGGTTTCTTT
TRBJ1-3 | - | - | TRBV28 | CASSSQVRSGNTIYF | TGTGCCAGCAGCTCCCAGGTGCGCTCTGGAAACACCATATATTTT
TRBJ2-4 | - | - | TRBV21-1 | CASTRGNIQYF | TGTGCCAGCACCAGGGGAAACATTCAGTACTTC
TRBJ1-2 | - | - | TRBV7-9 | CASSLQAGGYTF | TGTGCCAGCAGCTTACAGGCTGGAGGCTACACCTTC
TRBJ1-1 | TRBD1 | few | TRBV4-3 | CASSRTPGQGNTEAFF | TGCGCCAGCAGCCGAACCCCGGGACAGGGGAACACTGAAGCTTTCTTT
TRBJ2-5 | - | once | TRBV4-1 | CASSQMTRGGETQYF | TGCGCCAGCAGCCAAATGACCAGGGGTGGGGAGACCCAGTACTTC
TRBJ2-7 | - | - | TRBV6-5 | CASSYNRNYEQYF | TGTGCCAGCAGTTACAACAGGAACTACGAGCAGTACTTC
TRBJ1-2 | - | - | TRBV30 | CAWRRGGSWTYGYTF | TGTGCCTGGAGGCGGGGGGGGAGTTGGACATATGGCTACACCTTC
TRBJ1-4 | - | - | TRBV5-6 | CASSFRRANNEKLFF | TGTGCCAGCAGCTTTCGCAGGGCCAATAATGAAAAACTGTTTTTT
TRBJ1-2 | - | few | TRBV5-1 | CASSLGGYGYTF | TGCGCCAGCAGCTTGGGAGGGTATGGCTACACCTTC
TRBJ2-6 | TRBD2 | - | TRBV7-8 | CASSVGLASISGANVLTF | TGTGCCAGCAGCGTGGGACTAGCATCCATCTCTGGGGCCAACGTCCTGACTTTC
TRBJ2-2 | - | - | TRBV9 | CASSVWGGPGELFF | TGTGCCAGCAGCGTGTGGGGGGGCCCCGGGGAGCTGTTTTTT
TRBJ1-5 | - | - | TRBV4-2 | CASSQEEGVGNQPQHF | TGTGCCAGCAGCCAAGAGGAGGGAGTAGGCAATCAGCCCCAGCATTTT
TRBJ1-5 | TRBD1 | - | TRBV2 | CASAGQLNQPQHF | TGTGCCAGCGCGGGACAGCTGAATCAGCCCCAGCATTTT
TRBJ1-5 | - | - | TRBV4-3 | CASSQEAGDQPQHF | TGCGCCAGCAGCCAAGAGGCGGGGGACCAGCCCCAGCATTTT
TRBJ1-4 | - | - | TRBV30 | CAWSGQSQVEKLFF | TGTGCCTGGAGTGGGCAGTCGCAAGTTGAAAAACTGTTTTTT